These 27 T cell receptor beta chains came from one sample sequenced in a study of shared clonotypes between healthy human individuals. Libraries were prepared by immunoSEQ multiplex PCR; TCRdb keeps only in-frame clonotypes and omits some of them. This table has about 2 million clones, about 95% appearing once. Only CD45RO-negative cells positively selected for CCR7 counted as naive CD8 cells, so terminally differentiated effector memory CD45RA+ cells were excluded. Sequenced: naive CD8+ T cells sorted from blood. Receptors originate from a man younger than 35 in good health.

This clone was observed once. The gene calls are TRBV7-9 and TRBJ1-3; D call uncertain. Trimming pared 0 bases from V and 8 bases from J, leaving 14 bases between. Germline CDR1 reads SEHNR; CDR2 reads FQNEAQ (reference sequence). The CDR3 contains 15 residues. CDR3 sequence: CASSLAQVISDTIYF. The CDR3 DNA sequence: TGTGCCAGCAGCTTAGCCCAGGTTATTTCAGACACCATATATTTT.

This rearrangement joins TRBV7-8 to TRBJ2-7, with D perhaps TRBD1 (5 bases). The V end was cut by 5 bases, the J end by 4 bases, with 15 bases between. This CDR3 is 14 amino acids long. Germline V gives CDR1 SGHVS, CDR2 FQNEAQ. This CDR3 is CASSGWEQVYEQYF. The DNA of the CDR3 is TGTGCCAGCAGCGGGTGGGAACAGGTATACGAGCAGTACTTC.

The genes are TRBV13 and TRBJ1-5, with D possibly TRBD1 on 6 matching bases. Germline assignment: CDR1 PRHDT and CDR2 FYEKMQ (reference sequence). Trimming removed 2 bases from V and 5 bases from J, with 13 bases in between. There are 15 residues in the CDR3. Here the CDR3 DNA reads TGTGCCAGCAGCTTAAAGGGGGAGGGTGATCAGCCCCAGCATTTT. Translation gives CASSLKGEGDQPQHF.

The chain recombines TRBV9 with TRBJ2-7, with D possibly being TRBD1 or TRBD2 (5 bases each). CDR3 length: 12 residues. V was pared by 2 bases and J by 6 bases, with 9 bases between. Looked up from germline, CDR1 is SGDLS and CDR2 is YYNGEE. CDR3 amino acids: CASSVSGSEQYF. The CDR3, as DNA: TGTGCCAGCAGCGTTTCAGGGAGCGAGCAGTACTTC.

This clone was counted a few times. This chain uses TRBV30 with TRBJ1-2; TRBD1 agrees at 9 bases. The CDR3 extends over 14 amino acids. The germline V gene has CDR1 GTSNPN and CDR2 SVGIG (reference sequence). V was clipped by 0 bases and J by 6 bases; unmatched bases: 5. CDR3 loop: CAWSVQGALDGYTF. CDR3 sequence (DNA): TGTGCCTGGAGTGTACAGGGGGCGCTTGATGGCTACACCTTC.

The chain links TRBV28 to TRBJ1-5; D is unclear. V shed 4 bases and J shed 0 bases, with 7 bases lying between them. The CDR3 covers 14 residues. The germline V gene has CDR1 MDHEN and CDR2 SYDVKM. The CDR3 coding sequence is TGTGCCAGCAGTTCCCGGAATAGCAATCAGCCCCAGCATTTT. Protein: CASSSRNSNQPQHF.

The CDR3, as DNA: TGTGCCAGCAGTTCATCCCCTTCAGGGGGCAATGAAGCTTTCTTT. Its protein is CASSSSPSGGNEAFF. The V gene is TRBV28, the J gene TRBJ1-1; 8 bases fit TRBD1. V lost 4 bases, J lost 7 bases, and 11 bases stayed unmatched. Germline V gene lookup returns CDR1 MDHEN and CDR2 SYDVKM. The CDR3 runs 15 residues. Drawing the rest from reference TRBV28 and TRBJ1-1, the complete variable domain is DVKVTQSSRYLVKRTGEKVFLECVQDMDHENMFWYRQDPGLGLRLIYFSYDVKMKEKGDIPEGYSVSREKKERFSLILESASTNQTSMYLCASSSSPSGGNEAFFGQGTRLTVV.

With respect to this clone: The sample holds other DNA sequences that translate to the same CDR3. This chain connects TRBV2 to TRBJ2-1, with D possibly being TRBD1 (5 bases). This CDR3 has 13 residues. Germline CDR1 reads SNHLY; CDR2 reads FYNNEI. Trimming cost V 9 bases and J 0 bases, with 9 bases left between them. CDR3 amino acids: CASRQSSYNEQFF. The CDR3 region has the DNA TGTGCCAGTCGACAGTCCTCCTACAATGAGCAGTTCTTC.

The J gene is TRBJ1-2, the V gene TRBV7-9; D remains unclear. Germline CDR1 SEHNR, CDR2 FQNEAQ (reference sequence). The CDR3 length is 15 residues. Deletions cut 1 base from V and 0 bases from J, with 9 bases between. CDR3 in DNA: TGTGCCAGCAGCTTAGTAGGGTTAGCTAACTATGGCTACACCTTC. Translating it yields CASSLVGLANYGYTF.

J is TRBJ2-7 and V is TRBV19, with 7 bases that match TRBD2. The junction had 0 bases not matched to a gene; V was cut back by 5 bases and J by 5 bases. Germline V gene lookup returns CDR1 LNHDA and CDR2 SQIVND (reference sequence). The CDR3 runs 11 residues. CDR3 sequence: CASSGTNEQYF. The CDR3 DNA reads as TGTGCCAGTAGTGGGACTAACGAGCAGTACTTC.

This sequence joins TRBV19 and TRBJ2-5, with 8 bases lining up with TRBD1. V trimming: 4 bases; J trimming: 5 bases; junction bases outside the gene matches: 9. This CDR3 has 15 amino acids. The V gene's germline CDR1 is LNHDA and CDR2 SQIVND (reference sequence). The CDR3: CASSTAQGVGETQYF. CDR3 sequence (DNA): TGTGCCAGTAGTACCGCACAGGGGGTCGGGGAGACCCAGTACTTC.

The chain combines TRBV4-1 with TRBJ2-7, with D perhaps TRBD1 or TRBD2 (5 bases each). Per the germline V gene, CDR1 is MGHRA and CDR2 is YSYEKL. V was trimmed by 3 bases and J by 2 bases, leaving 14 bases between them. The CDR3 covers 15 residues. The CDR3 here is CASSQPWDGAYEQYF. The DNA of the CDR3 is TGCGCCAGCAGCCAGCCCTGGGACGGGGCCTACGAGCAGTACTTC.

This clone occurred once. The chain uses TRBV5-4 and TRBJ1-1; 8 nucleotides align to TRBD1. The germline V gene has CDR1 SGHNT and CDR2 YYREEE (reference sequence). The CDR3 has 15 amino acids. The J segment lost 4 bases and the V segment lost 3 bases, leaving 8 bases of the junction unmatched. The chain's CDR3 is CASSSPSDRGTEAFF. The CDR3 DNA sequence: TGTGCCAGCAGCTCGCCTAGTGACAGGGGCACTGAAGCTTTCTTT. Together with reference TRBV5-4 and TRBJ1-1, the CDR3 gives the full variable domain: ETGVTQSPTHLIKTRGQQVTLRCSSQSGHNTVSWYQQALGQGPQFIFQYYREEENGRGNFPPRFSGLQFPNYSSELNVNALELDDSALYLCASSSPSDRGTEAFFGQGTRLTVV.

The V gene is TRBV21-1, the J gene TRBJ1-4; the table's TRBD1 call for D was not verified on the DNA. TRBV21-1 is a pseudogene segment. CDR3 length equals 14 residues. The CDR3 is CASSKKDRGEKLFF. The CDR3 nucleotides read TGTGCCAGCAGCAAAAAGGACAGGGGTGAAAAACTGTTTTTT.

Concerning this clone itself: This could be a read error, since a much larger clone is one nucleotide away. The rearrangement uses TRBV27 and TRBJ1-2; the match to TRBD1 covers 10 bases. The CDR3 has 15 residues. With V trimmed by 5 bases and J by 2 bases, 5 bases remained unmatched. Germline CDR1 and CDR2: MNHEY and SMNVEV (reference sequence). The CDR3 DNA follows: TGTGCCAGCAGTCCCGGGACAGGGGCCAACTATGGCTACACCTTC. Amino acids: CASSPGTGANYGYTF.

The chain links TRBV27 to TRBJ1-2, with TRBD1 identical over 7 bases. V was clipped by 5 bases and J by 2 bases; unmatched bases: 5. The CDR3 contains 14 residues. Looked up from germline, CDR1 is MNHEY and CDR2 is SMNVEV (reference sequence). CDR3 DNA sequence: TGTGCCAGCAGTACTAAGGGACAGAACTATGGCTACACCTTC. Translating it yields CASSTKGQNYGYTF.

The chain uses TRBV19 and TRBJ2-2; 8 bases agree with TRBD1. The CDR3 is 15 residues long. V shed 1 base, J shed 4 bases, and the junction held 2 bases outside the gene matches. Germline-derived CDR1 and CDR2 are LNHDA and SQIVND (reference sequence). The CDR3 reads CASSIGTGFTGELFF. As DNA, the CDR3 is TGTGCCAGTAGTATAGGGACAGGGTTCACCGGGGAGCTGTTTTTT.

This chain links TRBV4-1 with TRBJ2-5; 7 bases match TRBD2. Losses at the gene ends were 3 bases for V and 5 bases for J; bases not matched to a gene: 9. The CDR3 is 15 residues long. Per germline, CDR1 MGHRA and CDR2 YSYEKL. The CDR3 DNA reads TGCGCCAGCAGCCAGCTGGGAGGGGATGGGGAGACCCAGTACTTC. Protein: CASSQLGGDGETQYF.

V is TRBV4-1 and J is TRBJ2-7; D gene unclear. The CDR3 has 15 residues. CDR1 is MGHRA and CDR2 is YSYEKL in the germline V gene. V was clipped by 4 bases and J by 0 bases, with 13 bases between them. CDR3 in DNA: TGCGCCAGCAGCCTACTAATCCGGGCCTCCTACGAGCAGTACTTC. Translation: CASSLLIRASYEQYF.

In DNA form, the CDR3 reads TGTGCCAGCAGAACGGACAGAGTGGACGAGCAGTACTTC. Residues: CASRTDRVDEQYF. The chain joins TRBV5-6 to TRBJ2-7, with D perhaps matching TRBD1 (6 bases). Germline V gives CDR1 SGHDT, CDR2 YYEEEE. Trimming removed 5 bases from V and 5 bases from J, with 14 bases in between. The CDR3 runs 13 residues.

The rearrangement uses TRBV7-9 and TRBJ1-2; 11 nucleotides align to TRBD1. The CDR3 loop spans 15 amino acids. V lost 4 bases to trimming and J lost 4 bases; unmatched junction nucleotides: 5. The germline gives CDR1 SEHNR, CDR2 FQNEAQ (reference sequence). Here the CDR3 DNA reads TGTGCCAGCAGCTCCGGACAGGGGGCAATCTATGGCTACACCTTC. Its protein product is CASSSGQGAIYGYTF.

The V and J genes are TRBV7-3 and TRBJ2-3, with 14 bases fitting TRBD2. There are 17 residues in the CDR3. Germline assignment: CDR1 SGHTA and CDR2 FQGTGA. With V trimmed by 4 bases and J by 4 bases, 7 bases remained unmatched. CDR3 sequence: CASSSNPTSGGADTQYF. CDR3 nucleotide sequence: TGTGCCAGCAGCTCGAATCCGACTAGCGGGGGGGCAGATACGCAGTATTTT.

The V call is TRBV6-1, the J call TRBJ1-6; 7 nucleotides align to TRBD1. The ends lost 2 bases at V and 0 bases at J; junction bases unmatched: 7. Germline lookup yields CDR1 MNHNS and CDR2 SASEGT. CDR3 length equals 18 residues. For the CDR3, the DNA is TGTGCCAGCAGTGAAATGAGGGGGCCACGCTCCTATAATTCACCCCTCCACTTT. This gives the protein CASSEMRGPRSYNSPLHF.

CDR3 in amino acids: CASTASGLPEQYF. The CDR3 nucleotides read TGTGCCAGCACGGCTAGCGGGCTACCCGAGCAGTACTTC. The rearrangement links TRBV11-2 to TRBJ2-7; TRBD2 matches 8 bases. CDR3 length: 13 amino acids. With V trimmed by 7 bases and J by 6 bases, 8 bases remained unmatched. Germline V gene data show CDR1 as SGHAT and CDR2 as FQNNGV.

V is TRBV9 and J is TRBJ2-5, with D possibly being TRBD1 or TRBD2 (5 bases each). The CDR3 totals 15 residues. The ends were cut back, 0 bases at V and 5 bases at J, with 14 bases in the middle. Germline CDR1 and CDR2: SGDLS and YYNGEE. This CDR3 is CASSVGAGSGETQYF. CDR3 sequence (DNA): TGTGCCAGCAGCGTAGGGGCAGGGAGTGGGGAGACCCAGTACTTC.

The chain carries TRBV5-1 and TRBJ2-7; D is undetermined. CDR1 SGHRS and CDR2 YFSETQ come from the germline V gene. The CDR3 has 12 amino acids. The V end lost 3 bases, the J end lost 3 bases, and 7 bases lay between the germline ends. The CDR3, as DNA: TGCGCCAGCAGCTATGACTTCTACGAGCAGTACTTC. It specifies CASSYDFYEQYF.

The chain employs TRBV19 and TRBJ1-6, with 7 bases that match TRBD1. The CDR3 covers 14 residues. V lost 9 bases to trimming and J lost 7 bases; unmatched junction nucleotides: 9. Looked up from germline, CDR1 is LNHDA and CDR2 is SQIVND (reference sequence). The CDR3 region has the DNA TGTGCCAGCTCGGTAAGGGACAGCAATTCACCCCTCCACTTT. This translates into CASSVRDSNSPLHF. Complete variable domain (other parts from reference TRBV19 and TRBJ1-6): DGGITQSPKYLFRKEGQNVTLSCEQNLNHDAMYWYRQDPGQGLRLIYYSQIVNDFQKGDIAEGYSVSREKKESFPLTVTSAQKNPTAFYLCASSVRDSNSPLHFGNGTRLTVT.